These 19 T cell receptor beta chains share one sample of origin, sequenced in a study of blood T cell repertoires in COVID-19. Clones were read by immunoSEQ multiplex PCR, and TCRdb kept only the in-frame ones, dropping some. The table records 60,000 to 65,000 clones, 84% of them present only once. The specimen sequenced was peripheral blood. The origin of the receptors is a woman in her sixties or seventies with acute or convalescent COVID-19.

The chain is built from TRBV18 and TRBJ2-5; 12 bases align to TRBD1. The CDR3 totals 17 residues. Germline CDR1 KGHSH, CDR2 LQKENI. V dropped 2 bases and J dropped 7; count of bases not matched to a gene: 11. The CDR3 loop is CASSPDSGTGGVRTQYF. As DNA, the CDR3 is TGTGCCAGCTCACCAGATTCCGGGACAGGGGGCGTGCGGACCCAGTACTTC.

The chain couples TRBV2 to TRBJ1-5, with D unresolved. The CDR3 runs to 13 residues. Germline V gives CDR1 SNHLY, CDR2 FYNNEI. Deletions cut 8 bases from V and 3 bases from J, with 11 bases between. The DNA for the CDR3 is TGTGCCAGCGTCCTCGGGAACAATCAGCCCCAGCATTTT. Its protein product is CASVLGNNQPQHF.

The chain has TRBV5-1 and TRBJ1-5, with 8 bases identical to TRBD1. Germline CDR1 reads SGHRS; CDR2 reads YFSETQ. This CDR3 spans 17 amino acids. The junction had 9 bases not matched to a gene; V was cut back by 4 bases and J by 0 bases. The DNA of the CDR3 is TGCGCCAGCAGCCCAGGACAGGGAGACCCTAGCAATCAGCCCCAGCATTTT. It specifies CASSPGQGDPSNQPQHF.

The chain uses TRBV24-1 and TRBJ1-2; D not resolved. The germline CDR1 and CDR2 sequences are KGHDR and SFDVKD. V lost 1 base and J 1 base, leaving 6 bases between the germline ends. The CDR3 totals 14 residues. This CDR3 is CATSDLSVNYGYTF. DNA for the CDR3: TGTGCCACCAGTGATTTATCGGTTAACTATGGCTACACCTTC.

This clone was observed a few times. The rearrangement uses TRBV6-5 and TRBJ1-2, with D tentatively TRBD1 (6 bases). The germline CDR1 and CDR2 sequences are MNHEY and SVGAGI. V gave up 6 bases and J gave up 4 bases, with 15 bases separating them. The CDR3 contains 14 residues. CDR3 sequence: CASRGGAPGYGYTF. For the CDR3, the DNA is TGTGCCAGCAGGGGGGGGGCTCCAGGCTATGGCTACACCTTC.

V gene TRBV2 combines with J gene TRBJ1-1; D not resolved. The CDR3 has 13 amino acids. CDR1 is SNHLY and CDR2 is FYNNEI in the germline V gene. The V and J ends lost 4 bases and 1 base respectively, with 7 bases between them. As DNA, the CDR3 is TGTGCCAGCAGTGGAGTCGGGAACACTGAAGCTTTCTTT. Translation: CASSGVGNTEAFF.

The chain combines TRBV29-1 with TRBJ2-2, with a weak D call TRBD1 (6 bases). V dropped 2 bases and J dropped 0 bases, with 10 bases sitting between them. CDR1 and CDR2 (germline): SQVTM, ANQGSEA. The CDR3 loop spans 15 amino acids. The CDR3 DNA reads TGCAGCGTTGAACTTACAGGGACGAACACCGGGGAGCTGTTTTTT. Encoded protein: CSVELTGTNTGELFF.

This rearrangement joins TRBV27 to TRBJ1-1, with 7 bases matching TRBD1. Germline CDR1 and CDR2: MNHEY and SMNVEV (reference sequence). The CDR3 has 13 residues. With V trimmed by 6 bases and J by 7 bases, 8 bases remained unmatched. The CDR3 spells CASSRGGGREAFF. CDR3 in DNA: TGTGCCAGCAGCCGAGGAGGGGGCCGTGAAGCTTTCTTT.

The DNA for the CDR3 is TGCGCCAGCAGCTGGATTACCGGGACAGGTGGCACAGATACGCAGTATTTT. Protein: CASSWITGTGGTDTQYF. The rearrangement uses TRBV5-1 and TRBJ2-3; 8 bases line up with TRBD1. V gave up 3 bases and J gave up 1 base; unmatched junction bases: 10. This CDR3 spans 17 amino acids. Germline V gene data show CDR1 as SGHRS and CDR2 as YFSETQ.

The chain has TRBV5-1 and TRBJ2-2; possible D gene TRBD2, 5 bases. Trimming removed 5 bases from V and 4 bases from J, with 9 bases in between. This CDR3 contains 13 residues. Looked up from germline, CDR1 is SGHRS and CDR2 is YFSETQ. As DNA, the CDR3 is TGCGCCAGCAGTCGGGATTTCACCGGGGAGCTGTTTTTT. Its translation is CASSRDFTGELFF.

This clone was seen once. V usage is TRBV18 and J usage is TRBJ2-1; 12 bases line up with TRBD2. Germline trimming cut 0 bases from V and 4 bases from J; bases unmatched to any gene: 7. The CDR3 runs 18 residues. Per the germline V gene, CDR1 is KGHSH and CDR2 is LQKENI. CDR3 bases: TGTGCCAGCTCACCACCGGGATCAGGACTAGCGGGGTACAATGAGCAGTTCTTC. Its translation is CASSPPGSGLAGYNEQFF.

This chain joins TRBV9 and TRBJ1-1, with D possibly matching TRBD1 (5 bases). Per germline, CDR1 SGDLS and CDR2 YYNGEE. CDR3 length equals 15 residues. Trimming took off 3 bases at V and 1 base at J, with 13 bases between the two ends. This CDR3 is CASSEGAGRNTEAFF. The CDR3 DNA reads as TGTGCCAGCAGCGAAGGGGCAGGTAGGAACACTGAAGCTTTCTTT.

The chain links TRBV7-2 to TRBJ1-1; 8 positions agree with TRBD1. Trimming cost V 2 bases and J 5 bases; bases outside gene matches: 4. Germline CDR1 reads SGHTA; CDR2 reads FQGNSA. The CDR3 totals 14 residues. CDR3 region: CASSLPGGATEAFF. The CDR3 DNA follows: TGTGCCAGCAGCTTACCAGGGGGCGCGACTGAAGCTTTCTTT.

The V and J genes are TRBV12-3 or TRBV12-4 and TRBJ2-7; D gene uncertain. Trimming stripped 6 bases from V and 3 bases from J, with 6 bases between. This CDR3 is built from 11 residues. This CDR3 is CASSTSYEQYF. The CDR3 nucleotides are TGTGCCAGCAGCACAAGCTACGAGCAGTACTTC.

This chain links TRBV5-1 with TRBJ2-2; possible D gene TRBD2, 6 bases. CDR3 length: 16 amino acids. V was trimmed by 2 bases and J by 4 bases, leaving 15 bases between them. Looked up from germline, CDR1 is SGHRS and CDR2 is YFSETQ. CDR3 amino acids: CASSFDPGRITGELFF. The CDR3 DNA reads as TGCGCCAGCAGCTTCGACCCGGGGAGGATCACCGGGGAGCTGTTTTTT.

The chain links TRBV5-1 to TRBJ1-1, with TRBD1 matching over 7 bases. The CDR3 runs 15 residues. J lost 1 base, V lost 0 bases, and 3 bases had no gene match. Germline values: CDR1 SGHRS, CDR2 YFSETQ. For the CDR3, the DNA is TGCGCCAGCAGCTTGGAAACAGGGGCGAACACTGAAGCTTTCTTT. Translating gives CASSLETGANTEAFF.

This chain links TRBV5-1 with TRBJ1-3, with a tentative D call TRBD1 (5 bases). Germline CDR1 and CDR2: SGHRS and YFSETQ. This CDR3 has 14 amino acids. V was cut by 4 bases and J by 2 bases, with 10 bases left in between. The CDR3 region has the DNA TGCGCCAGCAGCAACGCGGGGGCTGGAAACACCATATATTTT. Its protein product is CASSNAGAGNTIYF.

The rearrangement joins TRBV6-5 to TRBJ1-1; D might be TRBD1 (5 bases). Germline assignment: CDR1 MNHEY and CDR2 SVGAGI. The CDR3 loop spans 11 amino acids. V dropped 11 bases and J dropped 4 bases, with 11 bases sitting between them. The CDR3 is CASGGGTEAFF. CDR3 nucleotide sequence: TGTGCCTCCGGGGGGGGCACTGAAGCTTTCTTT.

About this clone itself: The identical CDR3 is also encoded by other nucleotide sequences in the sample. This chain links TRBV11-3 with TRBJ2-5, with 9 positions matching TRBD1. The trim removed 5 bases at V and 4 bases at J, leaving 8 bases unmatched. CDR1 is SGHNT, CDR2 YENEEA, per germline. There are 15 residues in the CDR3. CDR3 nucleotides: TGTGCCAGCAGCACCAGGACAGGGGTAATAGAGACCCAGTACTTC. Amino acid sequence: CASSTRTGVIETQYF.